The 14 T cell receptor beta chains below were found in one sample sequenced in a study of shared clonotypes between healthy human individuals. Libraries were prepared by immunoSEQ multiplex PCR; TCRdb keeps only in-frame clonotypes and omits some of them. The sample consists of around 600,000 clones, roughly 96% of them appearing once. Naivety among CD8 cells was defined by CD45RO negativity and positive CCR7 selection, thereby excluding terminally differentiated effector memory CD45RA+ cells. Sequences were obtained from naive CD8+ T cells sorted from blood. The source of these receptors is a woman aged 30 to 39 in good health.

V usage is TRBV6-1 and J usage is TRBJ1-5, with unresolved D. This CDR3 contains 17 residues. V dropped 0 bases and J dropped 6 bases, with 18 bases sitting between them. Per the germline V gene, CDR1 is MNHNS and CDR2 is SASEGT. This CDR3 is CASSEAFRGRATQPQHF. DNA of the CDR3: TGTGCCAGCAGTGAAGCTTTCCGGGGAAGGGCGACTCAGCCCCAGCATTTT.

The genes are TRBV6-1 and TRBJ2-2, with 9 bases fitting TRBD2. The length of the CDR3 is 15 residues. The junction had 6 bases not matched to a gene; V was cut back by 3 bases and J by 7 bases. Germline assignment: CDR1 MNHNS and CDR2 SASEGT. The CDR3 protein is CASSELTSGFGELFF. CDR3 in DNA: TGTGCCAGCAGTGAGCTAACTAGCGGGTTCGGGGAGCTGTTTTTT.

The chain is built from TRBV6-5 and TRBJ1-2, with D possibly TRBD1 on 5 matching bases. Germline V gene lookup returns CDR1 MNHEY and CDR2 SVGAGI. This CDR3 is built from 15 residues. Trimming took off 8 bases at V and 4 bases at J, with 20 bases between the two ends. CDR3: CASDYGSGASYGYTF. CDR3 DNA: TGTGCCAGCGACTACGGAAGCGGGGCTTCCTATGGCTACACCTTC.

On this clone: Other DNA sequences in this specimen translate into the identical CDR3. This chain joins TRBV7-9 and TRBJ1-1; D remains unclear. Trimming stripped 1 base from V and 1 base from J, with 7 bases between. CDR3 size: 14 residues. CDR1 is SEHNR and CDR2 is FQNEAQ in the germline V gene (reference sequence). CDR3 DNA sequence: TGTGCCAGCAGCTTAGTAACGGGGAACACTGAAGCTTTCTTT. This translates into CASSLVTGNTEAFF.

CDR3: CSASGTSGSLADTQYF. CDR3 coding DNA: TGCAGCGCCTCCGGGACTAGCGGGAGTCTCGCAGATACGCAGTATTTT. The chain couples TRBV29-1 to TRBJ2-3, with 14 bases lining up with TRBD2. Germline assignment: CDR1 SQVTM and CDR2 ANQGSEA. This CDR3 spans 16 amino acids. The V segment lost 7 bases and the J segment 4 bases; nucleotides outside the gene matches: 10.

The V call is TRBV7-6, the J call TRBJ2-2; D not certain. Germline V gene sequence: CDR1 SGHVS, CDR2 FNYEAQ. CDR3 length: 14 residues. V lost 4 bases, J lost 6 bases, and 12 bases lay in between. The CDR3 coding sequence is TGTGCCAGCAGCTCATCCTCAGTCTCCGGGGAGCTGTTTTTT. Residues: CASSSSSVSGELFF. Using reference TRBV7-6 and TRBJ2-2 for the parts outside the CDR3, the full variable domain is GAGVSQSPRYKVTKRGQDVALRCDPISGHVSLYWYRQALGQGPEFLTYFNYEAQQDKSGLPNDRFSAERPEGSISTLTIQRTEQRDSAMYRCASSSSSVSGELFFGEGSRLTVL.

As for this clone: The junction departs from germline at one end; a sequencing error may be responsible. Here the CDR3 DNA reads TGTGCCAGCAGCTTATTGATGGGACAGGGGCCCTACGAGCAGTACTTC. Translated, it gives CASSLLMGQGPYEQYF. The V gene is TRBV27, the J gene TRBJ2-7; 10 bases fit TRBD1. Germline CDR1 and CDR2: MNHEY and SMNVEV (reference sequence). The CDR3 runs 16 residues.

The chain recombines TRBV9 with TRBJ2-3; D not resolved. The V and J ends lost 4 bases and 4 bases respectively, with 13 bases between them. The V gene's germline CDR1 is SGDLS and CDR2 YYNGEE. The CDR3 is 14 amino acids. The CDR3, as DNA: TGTGCCAGCAGCAGGAGACCTAGTCCAGATACGCAGTATTTT. Translated, it gives CASSRRPSPDTQYF.

The chain recombines TRBV30 with TRBJ1-1; 10 bases fit TRBD1. The germline gives CDR1 GTSNPN, CDR2 SVGIG (reference sequence). This CDR3 is 15 amino acids long. V shed 3 bases and J 2 bases; nucleotides not matched to a gene: 6. CDR3 sequence: CAWSWGQGINTEAFF. CDR3 nucleotides: TGTGCCTGGAGCTGGGGACAGGGGATTAACACTGAAGCTTTCTTT.

The chain joins TRBV5-1 to TRBJ2-7; maybe TRBD2 (5 bases). Germline CDR1 is SGHRS and CDR2 is YFSETQ. V was trimmed by 1 base and J by 3 bases, leaving 14 bases between them. The CDR3 extends over 15 amino acids. The DNA for the CDR3 is TGCGCCAGCAGCTTGAGAGCGACTAAGGACTACGAGCAGTACTTC. This translates into CASSLRATKDYEQYF.

This chain uses TRBV27 with TRBJ1-1, with D possibly matching TRBD1 (6 bases). Germline CDR1 reads MNHEY; CDR2 reads SMNVEV (reference sequence). The V end lost 2 bases, the J end lost 3 bases, and 13 bases lay between the germline ends. This CDR3 is 15 amino acids long. This CDR3 reads CASSLLGGAHTEAFF. CDR3 in DNA: TGTGCCAGCAGTTTACTCGGGGGCGCCCACACTGAAGCTTTCTTT.

The V gene is TRBV4-1, the J gene TRBJ1-2, with a tentative D call TRBD1 (6 bases). This CDR3 is 15 amino acids long. V shed 0 bases and J shed 0 bases, with 8 bases lying between them. CDR1 and CDR2 from the germline V gene are MGHRA and YSYEKL. The CDR3 nucleotides read TGCGCCAGCAGCCAAGAGAGACAGGCTAACTATGGCTACACCTTC. This sequence encodes CASSQERQANYGYTF.

This clone has a single count. V gene TRBV19 combines with J gene TRBJ2-1, with TRBD2 identical over 8 bases. The germline V gene has CDR1 LNHDA and CDR2 SQIVND (reference sequence). CDR3 length equals 15 residues. Germline trimming cut 5 bases from V and 2 bases from J; bases unmatched to any gene: 5. The CDR3 DNA follows: TGTGCCAGTAGTGGTGTAGCGGGAACCTACAATGAGCAGTTCTTC. Residues: CASSGVAGTYNEQFF.

In this sample, this clone turned up once. V usage is TRBV4-1 and J usage is TRBJ2-1; 14 bases agree with TRBD2. The germline V gene encodes CDR1 MGHRA and CDR2 YSYEKL. V shed 0 bases and J 8 bases; nucleotides not matched to a gene: 6. The CDR3 spans 17 residues. Here the CDR3 DNA reads TGCGCCAGCAGCCAAGAGCGAGAGGGACTAGCGGGAGATGAGCAGTTCTTC. Its translation: CASSQEREGLAGDEQFF.